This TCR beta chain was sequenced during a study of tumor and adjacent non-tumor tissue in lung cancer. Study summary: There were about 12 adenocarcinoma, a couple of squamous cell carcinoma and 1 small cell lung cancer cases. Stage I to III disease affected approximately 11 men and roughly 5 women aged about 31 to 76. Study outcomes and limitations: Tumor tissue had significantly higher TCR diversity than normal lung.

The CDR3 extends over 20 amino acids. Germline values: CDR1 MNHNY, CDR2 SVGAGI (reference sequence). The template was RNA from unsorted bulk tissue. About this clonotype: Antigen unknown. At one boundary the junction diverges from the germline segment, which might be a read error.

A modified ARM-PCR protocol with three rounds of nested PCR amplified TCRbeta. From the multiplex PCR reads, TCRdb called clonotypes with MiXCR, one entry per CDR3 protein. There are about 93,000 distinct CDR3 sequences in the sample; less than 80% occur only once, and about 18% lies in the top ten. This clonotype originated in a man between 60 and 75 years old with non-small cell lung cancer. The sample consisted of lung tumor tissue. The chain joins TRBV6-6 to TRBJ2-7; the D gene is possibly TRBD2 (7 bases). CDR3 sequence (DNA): TGTGCCGGCAGTAAGACCAGGACAGCGGGGCCTTTCCCTTTTCCCTACGAGCAGTACTTC. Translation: CAGSKTRTAGPFPFPYEQYF.